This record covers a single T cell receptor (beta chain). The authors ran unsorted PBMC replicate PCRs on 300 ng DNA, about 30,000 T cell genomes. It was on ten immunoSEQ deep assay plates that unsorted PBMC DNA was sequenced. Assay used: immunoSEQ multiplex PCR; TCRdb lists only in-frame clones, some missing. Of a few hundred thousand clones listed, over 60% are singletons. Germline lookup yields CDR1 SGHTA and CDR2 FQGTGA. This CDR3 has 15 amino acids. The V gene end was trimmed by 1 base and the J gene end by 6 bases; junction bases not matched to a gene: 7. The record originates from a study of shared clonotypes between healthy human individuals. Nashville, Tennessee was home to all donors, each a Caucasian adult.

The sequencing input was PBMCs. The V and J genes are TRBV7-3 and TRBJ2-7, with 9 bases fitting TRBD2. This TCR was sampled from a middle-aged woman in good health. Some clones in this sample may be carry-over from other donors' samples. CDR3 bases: TGTGCCAGCAGCTTAATGGCTAGCGGGAACTCCGAGCAGTACTTC. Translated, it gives CASSLMASGNSEQYF.